The rows below give T cell receptor beta chains drawn from one sample of a study of T cells after yellow fever vaccination. One entry per CDR3 protein results from TCRdb running MiXCR on the 5' RACE reads. The sample holds under 600,000 distinct CDR3 sequences, around a fifth seen once. Sequencing used PBMCs, obtained 21 days after the first yellow fever vaccination. These receptors came from a man aged 18 to 29 who received the YFV17D yellow fever vaccine. Both conserved end residues are trimmed from each CDR3. A D gene is named only where the DNA matches it firmly.

>12|TRBD2|TRBV7-2|TRBJ2-7
ASSLGEGAYEQY
>13|TRBD2|TRBV18|TRBJ2-1
ASSPPGGAHNEQF
>16|NA|TRBV4-1|TRBJ2-4
ASSPGRAGGTAKNIQY
>13|TRBD1|TRBV11-2|TRBJ2-2
ASSHRQGWSGELF
>13|NA|TRBV28|TRBJ2-5
ASSFGLSTQETQY
>12|NA|TRBV27|TRBJ1-6
ASGRRAAGSPLH
>11|NA|TRBV14|TRBJ1-4
ASSPTVTGKLF
>13|NA|TRBV9|TRBJ2-6
ASSVFKDGANVLT
>13|NA|TRBV4-2|TRBJ1-3
ASSQDMGSGNTIY
>12|TRBD1|TRBV4-2|TRBJ2-2
ASSPVTGERELF
>16|NA|TRBV11-1|TRBJ2-5
ASSLSHAALTAQETQY
>14|NA|TRBV9|TRBJ2-7
ASSVDPFGQTYEQY
>13|TRBD2|TRBV3-1|TRBJ2-5
ASSQGLAGIETQY
>12|NA|TRBV7-9|TRBJ1-1
ASSSPDLNTEAF
>11|NA|TRBV27|TRBJ1-1
ASSPSRATEAF
>12|TRBD1|TRBV4-3|TRBJ2-1
ASSSVQGLSEQF
>15|TRBD2|TRBV3-1|TRBJ2-5
ASTPRTSGSYQETQY
>12|NA|TRBV4-1|TRBJ2-1
ASSQGGGYNEQF
>12|NA|TRBV5-1|TRBJ1-5
ASSFIQGGQPQH
>11|NA|TRBV10-3|TRBJ1-4
AISGQGGEKLF
>14|TRBD1|TRBV5-1|TRBJ2-2
ASSLDRGLTTGELF
>13|TRBD1|TRBV4-2|TRBJ2-6
ASSGTGAGANVLT
>14|NA|TRBV24-1|TRBJ2-7
ATSDYRGRHSYEQY
>10|NA|TRBV29-1|TRBJ2-5
SVVEQKETQY
>12|NA|TRBV4-2|TRBJ1-1
ASSQVGTNTEAF
>11|NA|TRBV5-5|TRBJ2-3
ASSLVATDTQY
>10|NA|TRBV7-9|TRBJ2-5
ASLGAGETQY
>10|NA|TRBV11-2|TRBJ2-5
ASRGLRETQY
>11|NA|TRBV20-1|TRBJ2-7
SAPSLGSYEQY
>12|NA|TRBV7-2|TRBJ2-5
ASSPGVSQETQY
>11|NA|TRBV5-1|TRBJ2-3
ASSLDSQDTQY
>12|TRBD1|TRBV18|TRBJ2-1
ASSPATGDHEQF
>13|NA|TRBV4-3|TRBJ1-1
ASSQGHSGAGGAF
>15|NA|TRBV4-3|TRBJ2-5
ASSQDLFRGAEETQY
>17|NA|TRBV12-3/TRBV12-4|TRBJ1-6
ASSPKTQARSSYNSPLH
>12|TRBD1|TRBV10-3|TRBJ1-6
AISAQGERSPLH
>11|NA|TRBV20-1|TRBJ1-1
SAIRNRATEAF
>15|NA|TRBV7-2|TRBJ2-3
ASSLRASGTSTDTQY
>14|TRBD1|TRBV12-3/TRBV12-4|TRBJ2-2
ASSLLQGPNTGELF